Shown below are 15 T cell receptor beta chains from a single sample sequenced in a study of blood T cell repertoires in COVID-19. TCRdb keeps only in-frame clones here, not all; method: immunoSEQ multiplex PCR. The table records 45,000 to 70,000 clones, about 90% of them present only once. Sequencing was done on a sample of peripheral blood. Source of these receptors: a woman of 80 years or more with COVID-19, enrolled during active disease.

The V gene is TRBV5-1, the J gene TRBJ1-3, with D possibly matching TRBD1 (6 bases). Trimming stripped 1 base from V and 0 bases from J, with 14 bases between. CDR1 is SGHRS and CDR2 is YFSETQ in the germline V gene. There are 17 residues in the CDR3. In DNA, the CDR3 is TGCGCCAGCAGCTTGAAAGGGACACCTACCTCTGGAAACACCATATATTTT. Protein sequence: CASSLKGTPTSGNTIYF.

This clone has a single count. V usage is TRBV6-5 and J usage is TRBJ1-1; tentatively, D is TRBD1 (5 bases). V lost 6 bases to trimming and J lost 3 bases, with 11 bases between them. This CDR3 is built from 13 residues. Germline values: CDR1 MNHEY, CDR2 SVGAGI. CDR3 protein: CASSNGGDTEAFF. CDR3 coding DNA: TGTGCCAGCAGCAACGGGGGAGACACTGAAGCTTTCTTT.

By share of the sample, this clone is medium-sized (0.01 to 0.1%). The V call is TRBV7-9, the J call TRBJ1-2; 7 positions agree with TRBD1. J was trimmed by 8 bases and V by 4 bases; bases with no gene match: 10. Looked up from germline, CDR1 is SEHNR and CDR2 is FQNEAQ (reference sequence). This CDR3 contains 14 residues. This CDR3 reads CASSSWTGHRGYTF. CDR3 nucleotides: TGTGCCAGCAGCTCCTGGACAGGCCACAGGGGCTACACCTTC.

This clone was counted between two and nine times. V usage is TRBV6-1 and J usage is TRBJ1-2, with TRBD1 matching over 8 bases. Trimming removed 6 bases from V and 4 bases from J; junction bases left unmatched: 4. CDR3 size: 13 residues. Germline lookup yields CDR1 MNHNS and CDR2 SASEGT. The CDR3: CASRAGGAYGYTF. The CDR3 DNA sequence: TGTGCCAGCAGGGCAGGGGGCGCCTATGGCTACACCTTC.

The CDR3 is CASSLGGTKPYEQYF. The CDR3 DNA is TGTGCCAGCAGCTTGGGTGGGACAAAGCCTTACGAGCAGTACTTC. The chain recombines TRBV5-4 with TRBJ2-7; tentatively, D is TRBD1 (6 bases). CDR3 size: 15 residues. Germline V CDR1 and CDR2: SGHNT, YYREEE (reference sequence). V dropped 0 bases and J dropped 4 bases, with 14 bases sitting between them.

The chain links TRBV30 to TRBJ1-3; TRBD1 is a possible D gene (5 bases). CDR3 length equals 15 residues. V gave up 4 bases and J gave up 4 bases, with 17 bases separating them. The V gene's germline CDR1 is GTSNPN and CDR2 SVGIG (reference sequence). The CDR3 sequence is CAWTLRGLGGNTIYF. DNA of the CDR3: TGTGCCTGGACCCTCCGGGGGTTGGGGGGAAACACCATATATTTT.

This rearrangement joins TRBV27 to TRBJ2-6; no definite D call. Trimming stripped 5 bases from V and 0 bases from J, with 11 bases between. The CDR3 spans 16 residues. The V gene's germline CDR1 is MNHEY and CDR2 SMNVEV (reference sequence). The CDR3 DNA reads as TGTGCCAGCAGTACTACAACAATCTCTGGGGCCAACGTCCTGACTTTC. Its protein product is CASSTTTISGANVLTF.

This chain connects TRBV30 to TRBJ1-2; D unresolved. The germline CDR1 and CDR2 sequences are GTSNPN and SVGIG (reference sequence). CDR3 length: 12 amino acids. The V and J ends lost 2 bases and 7 bases respectively, with 11 bases between them. CDR3 sequence reads: CAWSRKGGGYTF. CDR3 nucleotides: TGTGCCTGGAGTAGGAAGGGAGGTGGCTACACCTTC.

The V gene is TRBV6-5, the J gene TRBJ2-3, with D uncertain. V lost 6 bases, J lost 2 bases, and 6 bases lay in between. Germline V gene lookup returns CDR1 MNHEY and CDR2 SVGAGI. The CDR3 is 12 residues long. CDR3 coding DNA: TGTGCCAGCAGACAGACCACAGATACGCAGTATTTT. Its translation is CASRQTTDTQYF.

This chain connects TRBV3-1 (or the pseudogene TRBV3-2) to TRBJ1-6; 8 nucleotides agree with TRBD1. After removal of 2 bases from V and 7 bases from J, the junction contained 7 bases not matched to a gene. There are 16 residues in the CDR3. In germline, CDR1 is LGHDT, CDR2 YNNKEL (reference sequence). The CDR3 protein is CASSQKGTGGNSPLHF. The CDR3 DNA is TGTGCCAGCAGCCAAAAAGGTACAGGGGGAAATTCACCCCTCCACTTT.

This chain links TRBV6-6 with TRBJ1-5, with a possible D match to TRBD1 (5 bases). CDR3 length: 16 residues. Germline-derived CDR1 and CDR2 are MNHNY and SVGAGI (reference sequence). Trimming left V 2 bases short and J 2 bases short, with 13 bases between. The CDR3 DNA sequence: TGTGCCAGCAGTTACCCTCAGGGCGAGGGCAATCAGCCCCAGCATTTT. Protein sequence: CASSYPQGEGNQPQHF.

The rearrangement uses TRBV27 and TRBJ2-6; 9 nucleotides match TRBD1. CDR3 length equals 19 residues. The V segment lost 5 bases and the J segment 2 bases; nucleotides outside the gene matches: 13. CDR1 is MNHEY and CDR2 is SMNVEV in the germline V gene (reference sequence). The CDR3 protein is CASSTRPGTGWPGANVLTF. CDR3 bases: TGTGCCAGCAGTACCCGACCCGGGACAGGGTGGCCTGGGGCCAACGTCCTGACTTTC. The variable domain in full, with the rest retrieved from reference TRBV27 and TRBJ2-6, is EAQVTQNPRYLITVTGKKLTVTCSQNMNHEYMSWYRQDPGLGLRQIYYSMNVEVTDKGDVPEGYKVSRKEKRNFPLILESPSPNQTSLYFCASSTRPGTGWPGANVLTFGAGSRLTVL.

The rearrangement links TRBV9 to TRBJ2-5; a possible D gene is TRBD2 (7 bases). The CDR3 spans 15 residues. V gave up 10 bases and J gave up 4 bases, with 23 bases separating them. Germline assignment: CDR1 SGDLS and CDR2 YYNGEE. CDR3 DNA: TGTGCCTCTAGCCAAGGGGGGGGGCCTAGAGAGACCCAGTACTTC. It encodes CASSQGGGPRETQYF.

This clone was counted only a few times. The chain couples TRBV5-3 to TRBJ2-2; TRBD2 might be the D (5 bases). TRBV5-3 is labeled an ORF, and its function is uncertain. The ends were cut back, 1 base at V and 0 bases at J, with 7 bases in the middle. The CDR3 runs to 15 residues. The CDR3 sequence is CARSLRLPNTGELFF. DNA for the CDR3: TGTGCCAGAAGCTTGAGACTACCGAACACCGGGGAGCTGTTTTTT.

The chain uses TRBV27 and TRBJ1-5; maybe TRBD1 (5 bases). Trimming cost V 1 base and J 5 bases, with 12 bases left between them. CDR1 is MNHEY, CDR2 SMNVEV, per germline (reference sequence). CDR3 length: 15 amino acids. CDR3 in amino acids: CASSLFSTGDQPQHF. The CDR3, as DNA: TGTGCCAGCAGTTTATTTAGTACGGGGGATCAGCCCCAGCATTTT.